Reported below is one T cell receptor beta chain. Repertoires were generated with immunoSEQ multiplex PCR, while TCRdb's copy carries only in-frame clones and drops some. This sample has around 75,000 clones, with roughly nine tenths found just once. This sample was taken from a study of Tregs in tolerant kidney transplant recipients. This material consisted of CD4+ T cells from blood, taken before the transplant. This receptor was identified in a human donor who received a combined kidney and bone marrow transplant.

CDR3 sequence (DNA): TGTGCCAGCAGGGCTACCGGGACAGGGAGGAATCAGCCCCAGCATTTT. As protein: CASRATGTGRNQPQHF. V gene TRBV7-2 combines with J gene TRBJ1-5, with 9 bases fitting TRBD1. Germline CDR1 and CDR2: SGHTA and FQGNSA. The CDR3 covers 16 residues. Trimming removed 6 bases from V and 4 bases from J; junction bases left unmatched: 10.